The 9 T cell receptor beta chains below were found in one sample sequenced in a study of cytomegalovirus exposure and HLA in healthy donors. Primers for the PCR totalled 60 Vbeta and 13 Jbeta. The method was immunoSEQ multiplex PCR; TCRdb's version includes in-frame clones alone and lacks a portion of them. The table records roughly 200,000 clones, 85% of them present only once. Sequenced sample: PBMCs. Source of these receptors: a woman in her 50s in good health and CMV-seronegative.

The chain uses TRBV7-8 and TRBJ2-1, with a possible D match to TRBD1 (5 bases). The V gene lost 4 bases and the J gene lost 2 bases, with 18 bases spanning the gap. Germline CDR1 and CDR2: SGHVS and FQNEAQ. CDR3 length equals 17 residues. CDR3 bases: TGTGCCAGCAGCTCACAAAGTGGACATGGCCCCTACAATGAGCAGTTCTTC. Encoded protein: CASSSQSGHGPYNEQFF.

The J gene is TRBJ2-7, the V gene TRBV6-5; TRBD1 matches at 8 bases. In germline, CDR1 is MNHEY, CDR2 SVGAGI. The V segment lost 4 bases and the J segment 0 bases; nucleotides outside the gene matches: 8. This CDR3 is 16 amino acids long. The CDR3 nucleotides are TGTGCCAGCAGTTTAACCCAGGGGGCCCTCTCCTACGAGCAGTACTTC. This sequence encodes CASSLTQGALSYEQYF.

The chain carries TRBV15 and TRBJ2-5, with no clear D. The CDR3 sequence is 15 residues long. Trimming shortened V by 2 bases and J by 4 bases, and 14 bases separated the two germline ends. Germline-derived CDR1 and CDR2 are LNHNV and YYDKDF (reference sequence). For the CDR3, the DNA is TGTGCCACCAGCAGACCGTCCCCATCCGGAGAGACCCAGTACTTC. Translating it yields CATSRPSPSGETQYF.

The chain employs TRBV27 and TRBJ1-5; D not resolved. CDR1 and CDR2 (germline): MNHEY, SMNVEV (reference sequence). This CDR3 has 16 amino acids. Trimming pared 0 bases from V and 7 bases from J, leaving 16 bases between. CDR3 DNA: TGTGCCAGCAGTTTATCGCACAGTTGGCCGAGCCAGCCCCAGCATTTT. Its protein product is CASSLSHSWPSQPQHF.

About this clone itself: One end of the junction fails to match germline, which may point to a read error. The chain couples TRBV7-9 to TRBJ1-4; a possible D gene is TRBD1 (5 bases). Germline assignment: CDR1 SEHNR and CDR2 FQNEAQ (reference sequence). CDR3 length: 15 amino acids. This chain's CDR3 is CSSSPSGTTNEKLFF. CDR3 DNA: TGTTCCAGCAGTCCCTCAGGGACAACTAATGAAAAACTGTTTTTT.

The rearrangement joins TRBV18 to TRBJ2-7; 7 bases agree with TRBD1. The V and J ends lost 2 bases and 0 bases, in that order; junction bases with no gene match: 4. Germline V gene data show CDR1 as KGHSH and CDR2 as LQKENI. This CDR3 is built from 15 residues. CDR3 residues: CASSPDRASSYEQYF. The CDR3 coding sequence is TGTGCCAGCTCACCAGACAGGGCGAGCTCCTACGAGCAGTACTTC.

V usage is TRBV28 and J usage is TRBJ2-7, with 11 bases matching TRBD1. This CDR3 is 15 amino acids long. CDR1 and CDR2 (germline): MDHEN, SYDVKM. The V segment lost 6 bases and the J segment 5 bases; nucleotides outside the gene matches: 9. The CDR3: CASREGTGGMDEQYF. The CDR3 coding sequence is TGTGCCAGCAGGGAGGGGACAGGGGGTATGGACGAGCAGTACTTC.

This clone appeared a few times. This rearrangement joins TRBV5-1 to TRBJ1-5, with no clear D. V dropped 0 bases and J dropped 5 bases, with 12 bases sitting between them. The CDR3 runs 15 residues. CDR1 and CDR2 (germline): SGHRS, YFSETQ. CDR3 in amino acids: CASSLGGAGDQPQHF. The CDR3 DNA reads as TGCGCCAGCAGCTTGGGGGGAGCCGGGGATCAGCCCCAGCATTTT.

The J gene is TRBJ1-1, the V gene TRBV7-3; 10 bases map to TRBD1. CDR1 and CDR2 (germline): SGHTA, FQGTGA. Trimming removed 1 base from V and 7 bases from J; junction bases left unmatched: 15. This CDR3 contains 18 residues. DNA for the CDR3: TGTGCCAGCAGCTTAAAGGGGGCCGGGACAGGGGTCGTCGGTGAAGCTTTCTTT. It is translated as CASSLKGAGTGVVGEAFF. Full variable domain (remainder filled in from reference TRBV7-3 and TRBJ1-1): GAGVSQTPSNKVTEKGKYVELRCDPISGHTALYWYRQSLGQGPEFLIYFQGTGAADDSGLPNDRFFAVRPEGSVSTLKIQRTERGDSAVYLCASSLKGAGTGVVGEAFFGQGTRLTVV.